This T cell receptor beta chain was obtained from a study of shared clonotypes between healthy human individuals. Study summary: CD8 memory received one plate per donor, CD8 naive two, CD4 memory three and CD4 naive three. General study points: Sequencing depth was expected to affect clonotype sharing among donors.

V was clipped by 0 bases and J by 6 bases; unmatched bases: 4. CDR3 length equals 15 residues. Germline values: CDR1 LGHNT, CDR2 FRNRAP. The table came from immunoSEQ multiplex PCR; TCRdb's copy has only in-frame clones and leaves some out. This repertoire shows millions of clones, approximately 95% found once; its top ten account for about 0.37%. CD45RA-negative memory and CD45RA+ naive subsets were split from the CD4+ cells. Notes on this clone: Its matching antigen is unknown.

The TCR was taken from a young man in good health. Some clones in this sample may be carry-over from other donors' samples. Sequenced material: naive CD4+ T cells from PBMCs. Regarding subset: CD45RA+ positively selected. This chain uses TRBV12-5 with TRBJ1-2; TRBD1 aligns across 10 bases. CDR3 in amino acids: CASGLVAGQGHGYTF. CDR3 nucleotide sequence: TGTGCTAGTGGTTTGGTAGCGGGACAGGGGCATGGCTACACCTTC.